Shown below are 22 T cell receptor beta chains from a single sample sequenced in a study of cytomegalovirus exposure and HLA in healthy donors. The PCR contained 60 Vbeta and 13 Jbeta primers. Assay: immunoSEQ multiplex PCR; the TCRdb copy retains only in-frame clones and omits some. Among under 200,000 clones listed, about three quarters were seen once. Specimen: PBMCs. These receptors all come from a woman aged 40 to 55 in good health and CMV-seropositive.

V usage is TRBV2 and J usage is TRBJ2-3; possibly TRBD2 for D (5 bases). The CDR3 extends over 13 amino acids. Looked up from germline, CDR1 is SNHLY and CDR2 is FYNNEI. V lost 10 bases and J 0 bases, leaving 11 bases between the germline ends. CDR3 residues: CATRRRSTDTQYF. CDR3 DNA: TGTGCCACCCGGAGGCGGAGCACAGATACGCAGTATTTT. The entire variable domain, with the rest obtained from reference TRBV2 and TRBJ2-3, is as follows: EPEVTQTPSHQVTQMGQEVILRCVPISNHLYFYWYRQILGQKVEFLVSFYNNEISEKSEIFDDQFSVERPDGSNFTLKIRSTKLEDSAMYFCATRRRSTDTQYFGPGTRLTVL.

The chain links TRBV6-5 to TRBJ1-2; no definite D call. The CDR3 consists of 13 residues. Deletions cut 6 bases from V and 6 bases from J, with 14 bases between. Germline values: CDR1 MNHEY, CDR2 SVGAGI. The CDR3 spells CASRFGVRDGYTF. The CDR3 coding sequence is TGTGCCAGCAGATTCGGGGTTCGGGATGGCTACACCTTC.

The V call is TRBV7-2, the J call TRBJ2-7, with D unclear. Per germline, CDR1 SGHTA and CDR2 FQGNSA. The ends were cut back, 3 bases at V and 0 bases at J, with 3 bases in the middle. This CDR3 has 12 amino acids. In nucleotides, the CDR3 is TGTGCCAGCAGCTTTCTCTCCTACGAGCAGTACTTC. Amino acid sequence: CASSFLSYEQYF.

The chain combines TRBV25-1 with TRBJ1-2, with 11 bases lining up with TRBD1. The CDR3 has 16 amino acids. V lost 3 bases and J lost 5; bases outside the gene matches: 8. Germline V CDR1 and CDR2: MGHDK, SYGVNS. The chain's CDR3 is CASSDRTGGYLYGYTF. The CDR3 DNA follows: TGTGCCAGCAGTGATCGGACAGGGGGCTACCTTTATGGCTACACCTTC.

The CDR3, as DNA: TGTGCCAGCAGCTTGAGATTAAGTGAGCAGTACTTC. It specifies CASSLRLSEQYF. The rearrangement uses TRBV7-2 and TRBJ2-7; D is unresolved. The V end lost 3 bases, the J end lost 7 bases, and 10 bases lay between the germline ends. The CDR3 totals 12 residues. Germline CDR1 SGHTA, CDR2 FQGNSA.

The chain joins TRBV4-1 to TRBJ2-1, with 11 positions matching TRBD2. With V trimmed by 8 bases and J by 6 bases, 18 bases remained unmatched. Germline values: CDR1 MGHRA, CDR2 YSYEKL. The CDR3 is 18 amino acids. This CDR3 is CASEADWASGRSRNEQFF. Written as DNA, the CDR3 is TGCGCCAGCGAGGCTGATTGGGCTAGCGGGAGGTCGCGCAATGAGCAGTTCTTC.

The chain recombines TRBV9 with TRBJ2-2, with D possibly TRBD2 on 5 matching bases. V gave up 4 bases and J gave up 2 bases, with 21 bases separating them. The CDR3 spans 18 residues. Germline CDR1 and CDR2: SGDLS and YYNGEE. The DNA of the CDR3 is TGTGCCAGCAGCCCCAGGACTGGAGTACCTCAAAACACCGGGGAGCTGTTTTTT. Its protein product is CASSPRTGVPQNTGELFF.

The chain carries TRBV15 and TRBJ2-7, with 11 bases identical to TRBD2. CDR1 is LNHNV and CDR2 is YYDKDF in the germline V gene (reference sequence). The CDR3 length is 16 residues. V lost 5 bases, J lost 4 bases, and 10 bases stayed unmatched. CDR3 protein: CATSPQVASGRYEQYF. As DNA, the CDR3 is TGTGCCACCAGCCCTCAAGTGGCTAGCGGGAGGTACGAGCAGTACTTC.

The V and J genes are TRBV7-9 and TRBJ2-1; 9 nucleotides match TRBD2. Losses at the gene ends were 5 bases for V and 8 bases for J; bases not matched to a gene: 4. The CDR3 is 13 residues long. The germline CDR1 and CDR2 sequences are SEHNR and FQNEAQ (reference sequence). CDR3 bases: TGTGCCAGCAGCCGCGGGGGGGCGTATGAGCAGTTCTTC. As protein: CASSRGGAYEQFF.

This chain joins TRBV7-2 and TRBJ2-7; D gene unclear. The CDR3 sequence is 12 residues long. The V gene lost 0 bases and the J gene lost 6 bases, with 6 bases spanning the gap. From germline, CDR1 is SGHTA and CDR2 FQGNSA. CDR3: CASSLAGAEQYF. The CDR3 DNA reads TGTGCCAGCAGCTTAGCTGGAGCCGAGCAGTACTTC.

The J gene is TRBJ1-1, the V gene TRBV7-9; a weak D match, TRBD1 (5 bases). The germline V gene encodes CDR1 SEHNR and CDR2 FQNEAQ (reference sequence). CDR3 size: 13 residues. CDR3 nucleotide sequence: TGTTCCGTCCCTAGGGCCCAGGGCACTGAAGCTTTCTTT. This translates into CSVPRAQGTEAFF.

The CDR3 nucleotides are TGTGCCAGCAAAGGAGATAGCAATCAGCCCCAGCATTTT. The encoded protein is CASKGDSNQPQHF. The chain carries TRBV2 and TRBJ1-5, with D unresolved. Germline V gene lookup returns CDR1 SNHLY and CDR2 FYNNEI. CDR3 length: 13 amino acids. Trimming pared 7 bases from V and 0 bases from J, leaving 7 bases between.

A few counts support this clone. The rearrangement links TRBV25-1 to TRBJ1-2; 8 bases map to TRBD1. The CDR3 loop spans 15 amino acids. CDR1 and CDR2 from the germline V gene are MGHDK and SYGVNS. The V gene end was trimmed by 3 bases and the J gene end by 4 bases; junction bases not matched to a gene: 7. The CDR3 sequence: CASSDPGQGAYGYTF. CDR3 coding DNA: TGTGCCAGCAGTGATCCCGGACAGGGTGCCTATGGCTACACCTTC.

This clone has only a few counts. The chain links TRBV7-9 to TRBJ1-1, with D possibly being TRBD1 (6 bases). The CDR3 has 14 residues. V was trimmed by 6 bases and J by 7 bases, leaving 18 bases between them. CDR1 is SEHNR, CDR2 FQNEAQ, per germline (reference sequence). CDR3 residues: CASRILSGASEAFF. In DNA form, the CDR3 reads TGTGCCAGCAGAATCCTATCAGGGGCGAGTGAAGCTTTCTTT.

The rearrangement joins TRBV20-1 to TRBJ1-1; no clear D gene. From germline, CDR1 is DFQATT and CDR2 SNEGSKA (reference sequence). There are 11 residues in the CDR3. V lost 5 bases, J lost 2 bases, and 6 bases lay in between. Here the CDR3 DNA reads TGCAGTGCTTCTGTAAACACTGAAGCTTTCTTT. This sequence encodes CSASVNTEAFF.

Here the CDR3 reads CASSLVEGARGTEAFF. In DNA form, the CDR3 reads TGTGCCAGCAGCTTAGTTGAGGGGGCGCGAGGGACTGAAGCTTTCTTT. The rearrangement uses TRBV7-8 and TRBJ1-1; TRBD1 matches 7 bases. Losses at the gene ends were 1 base for V and 5 bases for J; bases not matched to a gene: 10. The germline V gene encodes CDR1 SGHVS and CDR2 FQNEAQ. CDR3 length: 16 residues.

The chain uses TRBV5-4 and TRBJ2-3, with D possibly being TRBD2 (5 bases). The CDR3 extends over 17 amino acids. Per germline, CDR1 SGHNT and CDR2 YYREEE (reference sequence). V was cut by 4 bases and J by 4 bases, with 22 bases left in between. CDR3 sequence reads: CASSIFLEDFVADTQYF. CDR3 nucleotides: TGTGCCAGCAGCATTTTTTTGGAGGATTTTGTCGCAGATACGCAGTATTTT.

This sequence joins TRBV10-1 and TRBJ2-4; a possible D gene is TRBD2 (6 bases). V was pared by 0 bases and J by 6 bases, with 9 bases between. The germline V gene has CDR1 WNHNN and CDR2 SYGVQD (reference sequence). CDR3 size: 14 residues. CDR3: CASSESVGGNIQYF. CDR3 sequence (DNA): TGCGCCAGCAGTGAGTCTGTCGGGGGAAACATTCAGTACTTC.

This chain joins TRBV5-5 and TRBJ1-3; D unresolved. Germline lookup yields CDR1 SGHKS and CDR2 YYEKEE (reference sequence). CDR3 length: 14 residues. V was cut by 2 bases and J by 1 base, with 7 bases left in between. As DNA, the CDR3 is TGTGCCAGCAGCTTATGGAGTTCTGGAAACACCATATATTTT. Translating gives CASSLWSSGNTIYF.

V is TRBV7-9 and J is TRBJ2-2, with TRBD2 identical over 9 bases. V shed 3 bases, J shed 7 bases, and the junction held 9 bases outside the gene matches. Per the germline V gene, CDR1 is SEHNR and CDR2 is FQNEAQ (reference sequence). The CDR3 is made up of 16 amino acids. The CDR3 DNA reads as TGTGCCAGCAGCTTCGGCAGCGGGGGGCCGGGCGGGGAGCTGTTTTTT. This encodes CASSFGSGGPGGELFF.

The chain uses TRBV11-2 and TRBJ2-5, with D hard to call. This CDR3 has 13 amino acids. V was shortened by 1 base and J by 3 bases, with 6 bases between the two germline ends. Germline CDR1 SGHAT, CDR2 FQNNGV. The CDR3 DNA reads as TGTGCCAGCAGCTTAGGGCAGAAAGAGACCCAGTACTTC. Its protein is CASSLGQKETQYF.

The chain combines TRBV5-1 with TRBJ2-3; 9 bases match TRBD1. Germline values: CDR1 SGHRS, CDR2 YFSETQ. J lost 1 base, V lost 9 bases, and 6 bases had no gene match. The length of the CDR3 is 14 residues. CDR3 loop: CATSRTGGTDTQYF. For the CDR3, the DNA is TGCGCCACCAGTAGGACAGGGGGCACAGATACGCAGTATTTT.